This section outlines one TCR beta chain sequence together with its context. Clones were read by immunoSEQ multiplex PCR, and TCRdb kept only the in-frame ones, dropping some. Of 25,000 to 30,000 clones listed, 84% are singletons. The germline CDR1 and CDR2 sequences are SGHAT and FQNNGV. The CDR3 extends over 14 amino acids. The V and J ends lost 4 bases and 3 bases respectively, with 10 bases between them. These data are taken from a study of PD-1 blockade in mismatch repair-deficient tumors. The clonotype was recovered from an adult with mismatch repair-deficient cancer. This rearrangement joins TRBV11-2 to TRBJ1-5, with a possible D match to TRBD1 (6 bases). The input for sequencing was PBMCs, taken before pembrolizumab treatment. Written as DNA, the CDR3 is TGTGCCAGCAGCTCAGGACAGTACAATCAGCCCCAGCATTTT. As protein: CASSSGQYNQPQHF.